This T cell receptor (beta chain) was found in a study of shared clonotypes between healthy human individuals. This CDR3 comprises 14 residues. Germline assignment: CDR1 LNHDA and CDR2 SQIVND (reference sequence). V shed 5 bases, J shed 1 base, and the junction held 2 bases outside the gene matches. The naive CD8 population came from CD45RO-negative cells selected for CCR7, without terminally differentiated effector memory CD45RA+ cells. Sequenced by immunoSEQ multiplex PCR; TCRdb stores in-frame clones only, minus some. The table records approximately 2,200,000 clones, around 93% of them present only once.

The clonotype was recovered from a man in his late teens or twenties in good health. Some clones in this sample may be carry-over from other donors' samples. The rearrangement links TRBV19 to TRBJ2-3; 8 bases agree with TRBD1. Sequenced input: naive CD8+ T cells from PBMCs. CDR3 in DNA: TGTGCCAGTAGTGTCAGGGGGCGCACAGATACGCAGTATTTT. Protein: CASSVRGRTDTQYF.